This T cell receptor (beta chain) is drawn from a study of blood T cell repertoires in COVID-19. Repertoires were generated with immunoSEQ multiplex PCR, while TCRdb's copy carries only in-frame clones and drops some. Counted here are 300,000 to 350,000 clones, 75% to 90% occurring once; the ten biggest clones make up around 2.2%. The CDR3 is made up of 16 amino acids. Germline CDR1 reads SGHAT; CDR2 reads FQNNGV. Unmatched junction bases numbered 7, after V lost 6 bases and J lost 1 base. The J gene is TRBJ1-3, the V gene TRBV11-2; 9 positions match TRBD1. The source material was PBMCs or T cells enriched from blood (not recorded which). The TCR comes from a man aged 25 to 40 who had recovered from COVID-19. CDR3 loop: CASRGQGGSSGNTIYF. The CDR3 DNA reads TGTGCCAGCAGGGGACAGGGAGGTAGTTCTGGAAACACCATATATTTT. The full variable domain, its missing parts supplied by reference TRBV11-2 and TRBJ1-3, is EAGVAQSPRYKIIEKRQSVAFWCNPISGHATLYWYQQILGQGPKLLIQFQNNGVVDDSQLPKDRFSAERLKGVDSTLKIQPAKLEDSAVYLCASRGQGGSSGNTIYFGEGSWLTVV.